This T cell receptor (beta chain) originates from a study of breast tumors, draining lymph nodes, adjacent tissues. Whole-study findings and limits: Tumor TCR diversity was below lymph nodes but above nontumor tissue. Most tumor T cells seemingly derive from lymph node, then expand in tumor. Tumor T cell lymph node origin was a supported hypothesis, not proven.

In TCRdb, the multiplex PCR reads were re-called with MiXCR into one record per CDR3 protein. The table lists about 130,000 distinct CDR3 sequences, around 24% of them singletons. Trimming shortened V by 5 bases and J by 0 bases, and 16 bases separated the two germline ends. Germline CDR1 and CDR2: SGHAT and FQNNGV. The CDR3 loop spans 16 amino acids. The lymph nodes were axillary draining lymph nodes from breast cancer patients. Ten or more counts support this clonotype. Antigen unknown. The chain joins TRBV11-2 to TRBJ2-5; TRBD2 is a possible D gene (6 bases). This TCR was recovered from a female donor with breast cancer. Some clones in this sample may be carry-over from other donors' samples. Material for sequencing was axillary lymph node tissue. The CDR3 loop is CASSLMGLAYQETQYF. CDR3 nucleotides: TGTGCCAGCAGCCTGATGGGACTCGCGTACCAAGAGACCCAGTACTTC. Using reference TRBV11-2 and TRBJ2-5 for the parts outside the CDR3, the full variable domain is EAGVAQSPRYKIIEKRQSVAFWCNPISGHATLYWYQQILGQGPKLLIQFQNNGVVDDSQLPKDRFSAERLKGVDSTLKIQPAKLEDSAVYLCASSLMGLAYQETQYFGPGTRLLVL.